This T cell receptor (beta chain) originates from a study of tumor-infiltrating lymphocytes in primary liver carcinoma. About the study: Cases comprised patients with primary liver carcinoma who received surgical resection. Staging placed the tumors at T1-T3 N0M0, and they measured about 4.2 to 10 cm across. Findings of the study overall: CD4+ and CD8+ repertoires could not be compared in these unsorted bulk samples.

On this clonotype itself: Its antigen is undetermined. The junction departs from germline at one end; a sequencing error may be responsible.

A primer in the constant region served to generate TCR beta cDNA from 500 to 600 ng of total RNA. Library construction for TCR beta comprised three nested multiplex PCR rounds performed with slightly modified ARM-PCR. TRBV1-TRBV30 forward primers paired with a C-beta reverse primer drove the first two PCR rounds, around 10 cycles each. TCRdb itself ran the multiplex PCR reads through MiXCR, one entry per CDR3 protein. This sample carries approximately 330,000 distinct CDR3 sequences, about 65% of them seen once, and the ten largest clones take 5% to 6.5%. The CDR3 length is 14 residues. Per germline, CDR1 LGHNA and CDR2 YNFKEQ. The source of the blood RNA was unsorted whole blood, and germline DNA was extracted as well.

The receptor was isolated from a man aged 40-49 years with primary liver carcinoma and hepatitis B virus infection. J is TRBJ2-1 and V is TRBV4-2; D remains unclear. Sample: peripheral blood. CDR3 in amino acids: CASSLRYGDNEQFF. The CDR3 DNA is TGTGCTAGCAGCCTAAGGTACGGCGACAATGAGCAGTTCTTC.